Below, 29 T cell receptor beta chains from the same sample are listed, as sequenced in a study of T cell repertoires in aging, cancer and after chemotherapy. Amplification of TCR beta used genomic DNA extracted from peripheral blood. Multiplex touch-down PCR with TRB-A/B primers amplified rearranged V-D-J TRB sequences. TCRdb passed the multiplex PCR reads through MiXCR, listing each CDR3 protein once. The sample lists fewer than 15,000 distinct CDR3 sequences; about 25% were seen once. Material for sequencing was blood. The receptors shown here come from a human donor in good health.

This clonotype has only a few counts. The V call is TRBV7-2, the J call TRBJ1-3; D not resolved. The CDR3 is made up of 14 amino acids. Trimming left V 0 bases short and J 2 bases short, with 5 bases between. Germline CDR1 and CDR2: SGHTA and FQGNSA. The CDR3 nucleotides read TGTGCCAGCAGCTTAGCAGGGCCTGGAAACACCATATATTTT. It yields the protein CASSLAGPGNTIYF.

The rearrangement uses TRBV4-3 and TRBJ1-1; TRBD1 is a possible D gene (6 bases). Per germline, CDR1 LGHNA and CDR2 YSLEER. The CDR3 covers 13 residues. V lost 6 bases, J lost 8 bases, and 16 bases lay in between. The CDR3, as DNA: TGCGCCAGCAGTTATAGGGACGGACAGGAAGCTTTCTTT. It translates to CASSYRDGQEAFF.

Relative to its sample, this clonotype is medium-sized. This chain joins TRBV29-1 and TRBJ1-2, with 8 nucleotides matching TRBD1. Germline V lookup: CDR1 SQVTM, CDR2 ANQGSEA. The CDR3 is made up of 14 amino acids. V lost 3 bases and J lost 5; bases outside the gene matches: 8. The CDR3 protein is CSVDRQGIGYGYTF. The DNA for the CDR3 is TGCAGCGTTGACCGACAGGGGATAGGATATGGCTACACCTTC.

The chain joins TRBV4-1 to TRBJ2-5; D is undetermined. Germline CDR1 reads MGHRA; CDR2 reads YSYEKL. This CDR3 comprises 15 residues. Trimming removed 0 bases at V and 2 bases at J, with 10 bases between. In DNA form, the CDR3 reads TGCGCCAGCAGCCAAGAAAACAGAATACAAGAGACCCAGTACTTC. Translation gives CASSQENRIQETQYF.

The chain recombines TRBV7-3 with TRBJ1-4; 8 nucleotides agree with TRBD1. CDR1 is SGHTA and CDR2 is FQGTGA in the germline V gene. The CDR3 is 15 amino acids. V shed 5 bases, J shed 7 bases, and the junction held 9 bases outside the gene matches. CDR3 DNA sequence: TGTGCCAGCAGCGGGACAGGATTCTTCCCTGAAAAACTGTTTTTT. Amino acid sequence: CASSGTGFFPEKLFF.

The rearrangement uses TRBV20-1 and TRBJ1-5, with TRBD1 matching over 8 bases. The CDR3 length is 14 residues. The V gene's germline CDR1 is DFQATT and CDR2 SNEGSKA (reference sequence). Trimming removed 4 bases from V and 6 bases from J; junction bases left unmatched: 8. This chain's CDR3 is CSAIQRTGIQPQHF. The CDR3 DNA reads TGCAGTGCTATACAACGGACAGGGATTCAGCCCCAGCATTTT.

This clonotype was observed a handful of times. V gene TRBV5-1 combines with J gene TRBJ2-3; D remains ambiguous. V dropped 0 bases and J dropped 1 base, with 3 bases sitting between them. The CDR3 is 13 amino acids. Germline V lookup: CDR1 SGHRS, CDR2 YFSETQ. The DNA of the CDR3 is TGCGCCAGCAGCTTGGCCGGCACAGATACGCAGTATTTT. Translating it yields CASSLAGTDTQYF.

The gene calls are TRBV10-2 and TRBJ1-5, with D maybe TRBD1 (6 bases). CDR1 and CDR2 (germline): WSHSY, SAAADI. The CDR3 runs to 16 residues. V lost 4 bases to trimming and J lost 2 bases, with 15 bases between them. CDR3 nucleotide sequence: TGCGCCAGCAGTGTAAGGGGGGGTTCAGGCAATCAGCCCCAGCATTTT. This sequence encodes CASSVRGGSGNQPQHF.

This chain joins TRBV12-3 or TRBV12-4 and TRBJ2-7, with D hard to call. This CDR3 comprises 10 residues. V lost 6 bases and J 6 bases, leaving 6 bases between the germline ends. CDR3 loop: CASRGGEQYF. CDR3 in DNA: TGTGCCAGCAGAGGTGGCGAGCAGTACTTC.

J is TRBJ1-1 and V is TRBV30, with 9 bases aligning to TRBD1. J was trimmed by 0 bases and V by 3 bases; bases with no gene match: 8. CDR3 length: 16 residues. Germline CDR1 is GTSNPN and CDR2 is SVGIG (reference sequence). In DNA form, the CDR3 reads TGTGCCTGGAGGAGGACAGGGGCAAATATGAACACTGAAGCTTTCTTT. It translates to CAWRRTGANMNTEAFF.

The chain combines TRBV15 with TRBJ1-2; possible D gene TRBD1, 5 bases. Deletions cut 0 bases from V and 8 bases from J, with 13 bases between. This CDR3 has 14 residues. Germline V CDR1 and CDR2: LNHNV, YYDKDF (reference sequence). The CDR3 DNA is TGTGCCACCAGCAGAGATCTCGGAGGGACCGGCTACACCTTC. Its translation: CATSRDLGGTGYTF.

This clonotype was found a few times. This chain uses TRBV7-9 with TRBJ1-5, with D uncertain. V lost 5 bases to trimming and J lost 2 bases, with 7 bases between them. The CDR3 has 13 amino acids. Looked up from germline, CDR1 is SEHNR and CDR2 is FQNEAQ (reference sequence). The CDR3 spells CASSGSGNQPQHF. Here the CDR3 DNA reads TGTGCCAGCAGCGGTTCAGGCAATCAGCCCCAGCATTTT.

This clonotype was observed a handful of times. The chain carries TRBV18 and TRBJ2-4, with 10 positions matching TRBD1. With V trimmed by 1 base and J by 3 bases, 3 bases remained unmatched. Germline CDR1 KGHSH, CDR2 LQKENI. CDR3 length equals 16 residues. This CDR3 reads CASSPQTGGVKNIQYF. CDR3 DNA: TGTGCCAGCTCACCACAGACAGGGGGCGTCAAAAACATTCAGTACTTC.

The rearrangement uses TRBV5-5 and TRBJ2-1; the match to TRBD2 covers 9 bases. The J segment lost 4 bases and the V segment lost 4 bases, leaving 6 bases of the junction unmatched. Germline V CDR1 and CDR2: SGHKS, YYEKEE (reference sequence). This CDR3 region has 15 residues. The CDR3 spells CASSGGTSHYNEQFF. CDR3 coding DNA: TGTGCCAGCAGCGGCGGGACTAGCCATTACAATGAGCAGTTCTTC. Full variable domain (remainder filled in from reference TRBV5-5 and TRBJ2-1): DAGVTQSPTHLIKTRGQQVTLRCSPISGHKSVSWYQQVLGQGPQFIFQYYEKEERGRGNFPDRFSARQFPNYSSELNVNALLLGDSALYLCASSGGTSHYNEQFFGPGTRLTVL.

This clonotype is categorized as medium-sized. J is TRBJ2-7 and V is TRBV6-4, with 12 bases aligning to TRBD1. V dropped 5 bases and J dropped 6; count of bases not matched to a gene: 8. The germline V gene has CDR1 MRHNA and CDR2 SNTAGT. The CDR3 runs 15 residues. CDR3 residues: CASSPTGTGGSEQYF. The CDR3 DNA sequence: TGTGCCAGCAGTCCAACCGGGACAGGGGGCAGCGAGCAGTACTTC.

J is TRBJ1-5 and V is TRBV19; D possibly corresponds to TRBD1 (5 bases). Between the trimmed V and J ends, which lost 3 bases and 6 bases, there was a span of 21 bases. This CDR3 region has 17 residues. The germline CDR1 and CDR2 sequences are LNHDA and SQIVND (reference sequence). CDR3 in DNA: TGTGCCAGTAGTATCCCAGGGATACCCCCCTCAGGTCAGCCCCAGCATTTT. It yields the protein CASSIPGIPPSGQPQHF.

This clonotype was counted between two and nine times. CDR3 sequence: CASSLGQGSGNTIYF. The CDR3, as DNA: TGTGCCAGCAGTTTAGGGCAGGGCTCTGGAAACACCATATATTTT. This chain uses TRBV28 with TRBJ1-3, with a possible D match to TRBD1 (5 bases). V lost 2 bases, J lost 0 bases, and 8 bases lay in between. The CDR3 is 15 residues long. From germline, CDR1 is MDHEN and CDR2 SYDVKM.

The table lists this clonotype with a few counts. This chain connects TRBV19 to TRBJ2-5; D ambiguous. This CDR3 comprises 12 residues. The germline gives CDR1 LNHDA, CDR2 SQIVND (reference sequence). Trimming removed 4 bases at V and 1 base at J, with 4 bases between. This chain's CDR3 is CASSSPQETQYF. The CDR3 DNA is TGTGCCAGTAGTAGCCCCCAAGAGACCCAGTACTTC.

The rearrangement links TRBV18 to TRBJ1-2; no clear D gene. The CDR3 sequence is 15 residues long. Per the germline V gene, CDR1 is KGHSH and CDR2 is LQKENI. The V gene lost 3 bases and the J gene lost 6 bases, with 17 bases spanning the gap. Here the CDR3 reads CASSPQAPGIDGYTF. DNA for the CDR3: TGTGCCAGCTCACCCCAGGCCCCGGGAATTGATGGCTACACCTTC.

This clonotype showed up just a few times. CDR3 region: CASSTGLARETQYF. The DNA for the CDR3 is TGTGCCAGCAGCACCGGACTAGCGCGGGAGACCCAGTACTTC. The gene calls are TRBV7-3 and TRBJ2-5; 9 positions agree with TRBD2. The germline gives CDR1 SGHTA, CDR2 FQGTGA. V gave up 5 bases and J gave up 5 bases; unmatched junction bases: 6. CDR3 length: 14 residues.

The chain joins TRBV27 to TRBJ1-6; D not certain. The CDR3 loop spans 14 amino acids. The V gene's germline CDR1 is MNHEY and CDR2 SMNVEV (reference sequence). The V end lost 3 bases, the J end lost 7 bases, and 10 bases lay between the germline ends. In DNA, the CDR3 is TGTGCCAGCAGTTTTTGGGATCAAAATTCACCCCTCCACTTT. Amino acids: CASSFWDQNSPLHF.

This clonotype has more than one count but fewer than ten. The gene calls are TRBV15 and TRBJ2-4, with D possibly matching TRBD2 (5 bases). Deletions cut 0 bases from V and 7 bases from J, with 16 bases between. In germline, CDR1 is LNHNV, CDR2 YYDKDF (reference sequence). The CDR3 runs 16 residues. The CDR3 DNA is TGTGCCACCAGCAGAGATTCGGGGATGATTGCGAACATTCAGTACTTC. It yields the protein CATSRDSGMIANIQYF.

The J gene is TRBJ2-7, the V gene TRBV20-1; 15 nucleotides align to TRBD2. V shed 6 bases and J 4 bases; nucleotides not matched to a gene: 10. The CDR3 is 16 residues long. Germline loops: CDR1 DFQATT, CDR2 SNEGSKA (reference sequence). CDR3 region: CSAAGTSGGTRYEQYF. Here the CDR3 DNA reads TGCAGTGCCGCAGGGACTAGCGGGGGGACGAGGTACGAGCAGTACTTC.

In the case of this clonotype: This may be a read error, as it is one base from a much larger clone. The gene calls are TRBV29-1 and TRBJ2-3; TRBD2 matches at 8 bases. The CDR3 covers 13 residues. After removal of 3 bases from V and 5 bases from J, the junction contained 4 bases not matched to a gene. The V gene's germline CDR1 is SQVTM and CDR2 ANQGSEA. The CDR3 loop is CSVELAGLDTQYF. DNA of the CDR3: TGCAGCGTTGAGCTAGCGGGCCTAGATACGCAGTATTTT.

This clonotype is medium-sized. The chain is built from TRBV30 and TRBJ1-1, with no clear D. V was shortened by 5 bases and J by 4 bases, with 14 bases between the two germline ends. The CDR3 is made up of 13 amino acids. Germline loops: CDR1 GTSNPN, CDR2 SVGIG (reference sequence). For the CDR3, the DNA is TGTGCCTGGGTCAAGACGTTGGGCACTGAAGCTTTCTTT. Encoded protein: CAWVKTLGTEAFF.

The J gene is TRBJ2-7, the V gene TRBV20-1, with 11 nucleotides matching TRBD2. The CDR3 extends over 15 amino acids. V dropped 0 bases and J dropped 7; count of bases not matched to a gene: 8. CDR1 is DFQATT and CDR2 is SNEGSKA in the germline V gene (reference sequence). In nucleotides, the CDR3 is TGCAGTGCTAGAGAAATCGGACTAGCGGGCAGGGAGCAGTACTTC. It specifies CSAREIGLAGREQYF.

This clonotype was seen a handful of times. The chain uses TRBV20-1 and TRBJ1-1; the D is unclear. The CDR3 sequence is 12 residues long. The V gene's germline CDR1 is DFQATT and CDR2 SNEGSKA (reference sequence). Deletions cut 1 base from V and 8 bases from J, with 11 bases between. The CDR3 sequence: CSARVDGPEAFF. CDR3 nucleotides: TGCAGTGCTAGAGTGGACGGCCCGGAAGCTTTCTTT.

The gene calls are TRBV2 and TRBJ2-7; TRBD1 agrees at 8 bases. Germline CDR1 SNHLY, CDR2 FYNNEI. The trim removed 9 bases at V and 2 bases at J, leaving 6 bases unmatched. The CDR3 is made up of 13 amino acids. The CDR3: CASRQGLTYEQYF. The CDR3 region has the DNA TGTGCCAGTCGACAGGGGCTTACCTACGAGCAGTACTTC. Combining the CDR3 with reference TRBV2 and TRBJ2-7 gives the whole variable domain EPEVTQTPSHQVTQMGQEVILRCVPISNHLYFYWYRQILGQKVEFLVSFYNNEISEKSEIFDDQFSVERPDGSNFTLKIRSTKLEDSAMYFCASRQGLTYEQYFGPGTRLTVT.

This clonotype was observed a few times. The V and J genes are TRBV30 and TRBJ1-1; D is ambiguous. The CDR3 consists of 13 residues. V lost 3 bases and J lost 1, with 9 bases in between. The germline V gene has CDR1 GTSNPN and CDR2 SVGIG (reference sequence). The CDR3 loop reads CAWSKSENTEAFF. The CDR3 DNA is TGTGCCTGGAGCAAATCGGAGAACACTGAAGCTTTCTTT.